The source of this TCR beta chain is a study of beta chain features in type 1 diabetes. The study, taken as a whole, reports: Shortening that was moderate but significant affected the TCRB CDR3s of Type 1 diabetes patients in all four CD4+ subsets.

CDR1 SGHDT and CDR2 YYEEEE come from the germline V gene. The CDR3 is 16 amino acids. V lost 0 bases and J 0 bases, leaving 10 bases between the germline ends. Approximately 110 mL of blood, on average, came from one heparinised draw per donor. A sort by CD45RO/CCR7/CD25/CD127/CD95/CD27 yielded CD4+ naive, central memory, regulatory and stem cell-like memory cells. The investigators reverse transcribed all of the isolated RNA, so they sequenced expressed TCRB transcripts. Produced via immunoSEQ multiplex PCR; TCRdb's table is partial and in-frame only. The sample shows 200,000 to 300,000 clones, approximately 10% of them seen only once. This clone was seen a few times. Its specificity is not known.

The chain combines TRBV5-6 with TRBJ1-5, with D unclear. The material sequenced was naive CD4+ T cells from blood. The TCR was taken from a man in his thirties or forties with type 1 diabetes. CDR3 nucleotides: TGTGCCAGCAGCTTGGGAGGAGTCTATAGCAATCAGCCCCAGCATTTT. Its translation is CASSLGGVYSNQPQHF.